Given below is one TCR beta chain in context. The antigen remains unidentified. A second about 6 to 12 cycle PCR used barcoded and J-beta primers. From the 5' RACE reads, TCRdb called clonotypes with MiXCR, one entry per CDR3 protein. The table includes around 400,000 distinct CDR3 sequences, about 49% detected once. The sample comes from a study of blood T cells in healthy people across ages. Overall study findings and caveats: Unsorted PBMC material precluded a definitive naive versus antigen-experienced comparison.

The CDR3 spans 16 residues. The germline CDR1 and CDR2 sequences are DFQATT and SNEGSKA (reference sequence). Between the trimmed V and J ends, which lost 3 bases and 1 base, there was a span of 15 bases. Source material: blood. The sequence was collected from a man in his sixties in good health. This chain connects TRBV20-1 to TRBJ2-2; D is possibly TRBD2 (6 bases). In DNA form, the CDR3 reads TGCAGTGCTAGGCCCAATGGGAGGCGGAACACCGGGGAGCTGTTTTTT. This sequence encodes CSARPNGRRNTGELFF.